The 32 T cell receptor beta chains listed next were all sequenced from one sample in a study of blood T cell repertoires in COVID-19. Profiling relied on immunoSEQ multiplex PCR, and the TCRdb table lists in-frame clones only, not all of them. Among 150,000 to 200,000 clones listed, about 86% were seen once. Sample: peripheral blood. These receptors were obtained from a woman older than 75 with acute or convalescent COVID-19.

This clone was counted at least ten times. The V call is TRBV9, the J call TRBJ2-1; the D is unclear. The germline CDR1 and CDR2 sequences are SGDLS and YYNGEE. This CDR3 region has 13 residues. V lost 0 bases to trimming and J lost 11 bases, with 12 bases between them. This chain's CDR3 is CASSVVPRQKQFF. In nucleotides, the CDR3 is TGTGCCAGCAGCGTAGTACCCAGGCAAAAGCAGTTCTTC.

This sequence joins TRBV19 and TRBJ1-3; D is ambiguous. Germline-derived CDR1 and CDR2 are LNHDA and SQIVND (reference sequence). The CDR3 has 15 residues. V was shortened by 0 bases and J by 0 bases, with 6 bases between the two germline ends. Written as DNA, the CDR3 is TGTGCCAGTAGTATAGACAGAATCTCTGGAAACACCATATATTTT. Translating gives CASSIDRISGNTIYF. The whole variable domain, filled in from reference TRBV19 and TRBJ1-3, reads DGGITQSPKYLFRKEGQNVTLSCEQNLNHDAMYWYRQDPGQGLRLIYYSQIVNDFQKGDIAEGYSVSREKKESFPLTVTSAQKNPTAFYLCASSIDRISGNTIYFGEGSWLTVV.

This clone was picked up one time. The gene calls are TRBV9 and TRBJ1-1; maybe TRBD1 (5 bases). Trimming removed 4 bases from V and 0 bases from J, with 7 bases in between. The CDR3 length is 13 residues. Germline V gives CDR1 SGDLS, CDR2 YYNGEE. CDR3 coding DNA: TGTGCCAGCAGCAGACAGTTGAACACTGAAGCTTTCTTT. Translated, it gives CASSRQLNTEAFF.

This chain uses TRBV9 with TRBJ2-5; D is perhaps TRBD1 (5 bases). Germline lookup yields CDR1 SGDLS and CDR2 YYNGEE. V was clipped by 0 bases and J by 4 bases, with 10 bases between them. The CDR3 is made up of 14 amino acids. The CDR3 sequence is CASSVGQSRETQYF. In DNA form, the CDR3 reads TGTGCCAGCAGCGTAGGACAGTCCCGAGAGACCCAGTACTTC.

V usage is TRBV19 and J usage is TRBJ1-1; unclear D gene. Deletions cut 3 bases from V and 0 bases from J, with 8 bases between. The CDR3 extends over 14 amino acids. The V gene's germline CDR1 is LNHDA and CDR2 SQIVND (reference sequence). CDR3 sequence (DNA): TGTGCCAGTAGTATTAACATGATGAACACTGAAGCTTTCTTT. This translates into CASSINMMNTEAFF. Drawing the rest from reference TRBV19 and TRBJ1-1, the complete variable domain is DGGITQSPKYLFRKEGQNVTLSCEQNLNHDAMYWYRQDPGQGLRLIYYSQIVNDFQKGDIAEGYSVSREKKESFPLTVTSAQKNPTAFYLCASSINMMNTEAFFGQGTRLTVV.

Of note for this clone: At one end, the junction sequence differs from germline, possibly due to a read error. This chain joins TRBV2 and TRBJ2-5, with 10 bases that match TRBD1. CDR1 is SNHLY, CDR2 FYNNEI, per germline. This CDR3 region has 13 residues. The CDR3 here is CASSEGTGATQYF. For the CDR3, the DNA is TGTGCCAGCAGCGAAGGGACAGGGGCGACCCAGTACTTC. The full variable domain, completed using reference TRBV2 and TRBJ2-5, is EPEVTQTPSHQVTQMGQEVILRCVPISNHLYFYWYRQILGQKVEFLVSFYNNEISEKSEIFDDQFSVERPDGSNFTLKIRSTKLEDSAMYFCASSEGTGATQYFGPGTRLLVL.

This clone is a singleton in its sample. In DNA form, the CDR3 reads TGTGCCAGTAGTATAGGAGGCAACACTGAAGCTTTCTTT. Translated: CASSIGGNTEAFF. The V gene is TRBV19, the J gene TRBJ1-1, with D unclear. Trimming took 1 base from V and 2 from J, leaving 5 bases between them. The CDR3 contains 13 residues. Germline loops: CDR1 LNHDA, CDR2 SQIVND (reference sequence).

The J gene is TRBJ1-5, the V gene TRBV30, with 9 bases fitting TRBD1. Germline CDR1 is GTSNPN and CDR2 is SVGIG (reference sequence). V lost 2 bases, J lost 4 bases, and 3 bases stayed unmatched. The CDR3 runs 14 residues. In DNA form, the CDR3 reads TGTGCCTGGAGTCCAGGGACAGGGAATCAGCCCCAGCATTTT. It encodes CAWSPGTGNQPQHF.

Details on this clone: Within the sample, other DNA sequences also encode this same CDR3. The chain recombines TRBV29-1 with TRBJ1-2, with 8 bases aligning to TRBD1. The CDR3 length is 12 residues. V was pared by 5 bases and J by 3 bases, with 2 bases of the junction left unmatched. Germline-derived CDR1 and CDR2 are SQVTM and ANQGSEA. CDR3 sequence (DNA): TGCAGCGTTCTACAGGGGGACTATGGCTACACCTTC. This translates into CSVLQGDYGYTF.

This chain links TRBV5-1 with TRBJ2-2, with TRBD1 matching 10 bases. The CDR3 is 18 residues long. The V segment lost 1 base and the J segment 6 bases; nucleotides outside the gene matches: 12. Germline values: CDR1 SGHRS, CDR2 YFSETQ. CDR3 loop: CASSLFLGPGQGPGELFF. For the CDR3, the DNA is TGCGCCAGCAGCTTGTTTCTTGGGCCGGGACAGGGGCCCGGGGAGCTGTTTTTT.

The chain carries TRBV30 and TRBJ1-4; D remains unclear. This CDR3 spans 13 amino acids. Trimming shortened V by 5 bases and J by 8 bases, and 15 bases separated the two germline ends. Germline loops: CDR1 GTSNPN, CDR2 SVGIG (reference sequence). The CDR3 sequence: CAWEEAGYEKLFF. CDR3 coding DNA: TGTGCCTGGGAGGAGGCGGGATACGAAAAACTGTTTTTT.

The rearrangement uses TRBV7-6 and TRBJ1-3, with 8 bases matching TRBD1. The CDR3 loop spans 17 amino acids. V lost 1 base, J lost 3 bases, and 8 bases stayed unmatched. Looked up from germline, CDR1 is SGHVS and CDR2 is FNYEAQ. CDR3 coding DNA: TGTGCCAGCAGCTTAGAGATTCAGGGGGCGGATGGAAACACCATATATTTT. Protein sequence: CASSLEIQGADGNTIYF.

The chain is built from TRBV27 and TRBJ1-5; 7 positions match TRBD1. The germline V gene encodes CDR1 MNHEY and CDR2 SMNVEV (reference sequence). Trimming at V came to 6 bases and at J to 2 bases, leaving 7 bases not matched to a gene. This CDR3 has 15 residues. The CDR3 region has the DNA TGTGCCAGCAGGCACAGGGGTAACGGCAATCAGCCCCAGCATTTT. Its translation: CASRHRGNGNQPQHF.

A few counts support this clone. The chain is built from TRBV19 and TRBJ1-1; the match to TRBD1 covers 8 bases. V dropped 7 bases and J dropped 7; count of bases not matched to a gene: 14. This CDR3 has 15 residues. Germline V gene data show CDR1 as LNHDA and CDR2 as SQIVND (reference sequence). The CDR3 loop reads CASTTIGQGHLEAFF. The CDR3 nucleotides are TGTGCCAGTACTACTATCGGACAGGGCCACCTTGAAGCTTTCTTT.

The chain employs TRBV5-1 and TRBJ1-4; 9 positions match TRBD1. The V segment lost 5 bases and the J segment 7 bases; nucleotides outside the gene matches: 6. This CDR3 has 14 amino acids. Per the germline V gene, CDR1 is SGHRS and CDR2 is YFSETQ. Here the CDR3 DNA reads TGCGCCAGCAGGGAAGGACAGGGGCCTGAAAAACTGTTTTTT. Residues: CASREGQGPEKLFF.

The rearrangement joins TRBV23-1 to TRBJ2-7; 9 bases agree with TRBD1. TRBV23-1 qualifies as an ORF whose function is uncertain. This CDR3 is built from 16 residues. V lost 6 bases and J lost 2; bases outside the gene matches: 11. The CDR3 reads CASSSWIRTGAYEQYF. CDR3 bases: TGCGCCAGCAGCAGTTGGATTAGGACAGGGGCCTACGAGCAGTACTTC.

The CDR3 region has the DNA TGTGCCAGCTCACCAGGGACAGGAGACAATCAGCCCCAGCATTTT. It encodes CASSPGTGDNQPQHF. The genes are TRBV18 and TRBJ1-5; 8 positions agree with TRBD1. Germline values: CDR1 KGHSH, CDR2 LQKENI. The length of the CDR3 is 15 residues. The V gene end was trimmed by 2 bases and the J gene end by 3 bases; junction bases not matched to a gene: 3. Combining the CDR3 with reference TRBV18 and TRBJ1-5 gives the whole variable domain NAGVMQNPRHLVRRRGQEARLRCSPMKGHSHVYWYRQLPEEGLKFMVYLQKENIIDESGMPKERFSAEFPKEGPSILRIQQVVRGDSAAYFCASSPGTGDNQPQHFGDGTRLSIL.

The chain has TRBV5-5 and TRBJ2-5; 9 nucleotides line up with TRBD2. The germline gives CDR1 SGHKS, CDR2 YYEKEE (reference sequence). With 1 base clipped from V and 4 bases from J, the junction kept 11 bases outside the gene matches. The CDR3 contains 17 residues. The CDR3 nucleotides are TGTGCCAGCAGCTTGTGGGGGGTTAGCGGGAGAGGAGAGACCCAGTACTTC. Protein product: CASSLWGVSGRGETQYF.

The chain uses TRBV10-3 and TRBJ2-7; perhaps TRBD1 as D (7 bases). V was shortened by 8 bases and J by 3 bases, with 20 bases between the two germline ends. Germline CDR1 reads ENHRY; CDR2 reads SYGVKD. CDR3 length: 15 amino acids. The CDR3 DNA follows: TGTGCCATCCGCCCGGGGGACAGAGCTTTCTACGAGCAGTACTTC. It is translated as CAIRPGDRAFYEQYF.

The V gene is TRBV7-3, the J gene TRBJ1-2; TRBD1 aligns across 8 bases. This CDR3 comprises 12 residues. Germline lookup yields CDR1 SGHTA and CDR2 FQGTGA. Trimming removed 5 bases from V and 8 bases from J; junction bases left unmatched: 4. This CDR3 reads CASSDRGRGYTF. CDR3 DNA: TGTGCCAGCAGCGACAGGGGTAGGGGCTACACCTTC.

The rearrangement uses TRBV27 and TRBJ1-6; D not certain. This CDR3 comprises 14 residues. Trimming left V 7 bases short and J 5 bases short, with 12 bases between. Per the germline V gene, CDR1 is MNHEY and CDR2 is SMNVEV (reference sequence). The CDR3 bases are TGTGCCAGCACCTGGCAGAGGAATAATTCACCCCTCCACTTT. Protein sequence: CASTWQRNNSPLHF.

This chain links TRBV21-1 with TRBJ2-5; the D call of TRBD1 is as the table states it, not checked on the DNA. TRBV21-1 is a listed pseudogene. This CDR3 is 14 amino acids long. In nucleotides, the CDR3 is TGTGCCAGCAGCAAGGACAGGGGGGGAGAGACCCAGTACTTC. This sequence encodes CASSKDRGGETQYF.

V usage is TRBV5-1 and J usage is TRBJ2-1, with TRBD2 identical over 12 bases. The CDR3 loop spans 18 amino acids. V was clipped by 0 bases and J by 2 bases; unmatched bases: 6. Germline V gene sequence: CDR1 SGHRS, CDR2 YFSETQ. CDR3 bases: TGCGCCAGCAGCTTGGGGGTGGCTAGCGGGAGGGCCTACAATGAGCAGTTCTTC. This translates into CASSLGVASGRAYNEQFF. The full variable domain, with the rest looked up from reference TRBV5-1 and TRBJ2-1, is KAGVTQTPRYLIKTRGQQVTLSCSPISGHRSVSWYQQTPGQGLQFLFEYFSETQRNKGNFPGRFSGRQFSNSRSEMNVSTLELGDSALYLCASSLGVASGRAYNEQFFGPGTRLTVL.

V gene TRBV6-1 combines with J gene TRBJ1-5; D might be TRBD1 (6 bases). CDR3 length: 14 residues. The V gene's germline CDR1 is MNHNS and CDR2 SASEGT. The V end lost 1 base, the J end lost 5 bases, and 9 bases lay between the germline ends. The CDR3 loop reads CASSEVGGYQPQHF. As DNA, the CDR3 is TGTGCCAGCAGTGAAGTAGGGGGATATCAGCCCCAGCATTTT.

J is TRBJ2-4 and V is TRBV6-5; possibly TRBD1 for D (6 bases). The germline V and J ends were trimmed by 6 bases and 0 bases, with 9 bases remaining between them. This CDR3 spans 14 amino acids. Germline V gene lookup returns CDR1 MNHEY and CDR2 SVGAGI. The CDR3 sequence is CASRSQGAKNIQYF. The CDR3, as DNA: TGTGCCAGCAGATCACAGGGAGCCAAAAACATTCAGTACTTC.

The chain has TRBV6-1 and TRBJ1-6, with TRBD1 identical over 10 bases. The junction had 8 bases not matched to a gene; V was cut back by 3 bases and J by 12 bases. The CDR3 covers 15 residues. CDR1 and CDR2 (germline): MNHNS, SASEGT. The CDR3 here is CASSELTGTGEPLHF. The CDR3 DNA follows: TGTGCCAGCAGTGAGCTTACCGGGACAGGGGAACCCCTCCACTTT.

The V and J genes are TRBV7-2 and TRBJ1-2; TRBD1 matches 10 bases. V lost 4 bases to trimming and J lost 1 base; unmatched junction nucleotides: 6. CDR3 length: 16 residues. The germline CDR1 and CDR2 sequences are SGHTA and FQGNSA. CDR3 bases: TGTGCCAGCAGCTCCGACAGGGGGCCCGTTAACTATGGCTACACCTTC. Encoded protein: CASSSDRGPVNYGYTF.

This clone was found a few times. Other DNA sequences from this sample encode an identical CDR3 as well. V usage is TRBV6-5 and J usage is TRBJ2-7; D unresolved. Germline V gives CDR1 MNHEY, CDR2 SVGAGI. CDR3 length equals 14 residues. V lost 2 bases and J lost 3, with 11 bases in between. CDR3 sequence: CASSYRGIRYEQYF. Here the CDR3 DNA reads TGTGCCAGCAGTTACCGTGGCATTCGCTACGAGCAGTACTTC.

This clone has just one count. This chain links TRBV24-1 with TRBJ1-2; TRBD1 aligns across 7 bases. Trimming cost V 1 base and J 7 bases; bases outside gene matches: 8. The CDR3 runs 15 residues. Looked up from germline, CDR1 is KGHDR and CDR2 is SFDVKD. CDR3 bases: TGTGCCACCAGTGATTTTGCAGGGGGAAGAGGTGGCTACACCTTC. This encodes CATSDFAGGRGGYTF.

V gene TRBV19 combines with J gene TRBJ2-7; 9 bases fit TRBD1. This CDR3 has 15 amino acids. CDR1 and CDR2 from the germline V gene are LNHDA and SQIVND (reference sequence). V lost 7 bases and J lost 3; bases outside the gene matches: 10. This CDR3 reads CASTPRTGAVYEQYF. The DNA of the CDR3 is TGTGCCAGTACCCCCAGGACAGGGGCGGTCTACGAGCAGTACTTC.

The rearrangement links TRBV14 to TRBJ2-1; TRBD2 is a possible D gene (5 bases). This CDR3 is built from 16 residues. V lost 0 bases and J lost 3, with 12 bases in between. Germline CDR1 and CDR2: SGHDN and FVKESK. Here the CDR3 DNA reads TGTGCCAGCAGCCAAGATCAAAGCGGATACTACAATGAGCAGTTCTTC. This sequence encodes CASSQDQSGYYNEQFF.

V gene TRBV6-5 combines with J gene TRBJ2-1; D gene ambiguous. V was pared by 6 bases and J by 3 bases, with 12 bases between. Germline values: CDR1 MNHEY, CDR2 SVGAGI. The CDR3 is made up of 14 amino acids. The CDR3 is CASSPQTNYNEQFF. CDR3 DNA: TGTGCCAGCAGCCCACAAACAAACTACAATGAGCAGTTCTTC.